This T cell receptor beta chain was profiled in a study of blood T cell repertoires in COVID-19. At the level of the study: Donors in the United States, Italy and Spain gave samples during acute or convalescent COVID-19.

Original methodology: Reference gene primer amplification in the assay estimated nucleated cell counts. Clones were sequenced by immunoSEQ multiplex PCR, and TCRdb holds only the in-frame ones, with some missing. The DNA was the basis for D and trimming; V, J and clone size are from that table. The table includes a few hundred thousand clones, approximately 84% detected once. Trimming shortened V by 0 bases and J by 3 bases, and 12 bases separated the two germline ends. The germline V gene has CDR1 SGHKS and CDR2 YYEKEE (reference sequence). The CDR3 length is 15 residues. The cohort comprised adults aged about 18 to 100 years residing in 20 to 30 US areas. Which cohort a participant joined came from the clinical history participants gave. This clone has just a few counts.

Sequenced material: PBMCs or T cells enriched from blood (not recorded which). The clonotype was recovered from a woman aged 30 to 39 who had recovered from COVID-19. V and J are TRBV5-5 and TRBJ1-2, with D unclear. The CDR3 reads CASSLASKADYGYTF. Here the CDR3 DNA reads TGTGCCAGCAGCTTGGCCTCAAAGGCGGACTATGGCTACACCTTC. Combining the CDR3 with reference TRBV5-5 and TRBJ1-2 gives the whole variable domain DAGVTQSPTHLIKTRGQQVTLRCSPISGHKSVSWYQQVLGQGPQFIFQYYEKEERGRGNFPDRFSARQFPNYSSELNVNALLLGDSALYLCASSLASKADYGYTFGSGTRLTVV.